What follows are 6 T cell receptor beta chains derived from one specimen sequenced in a study of blood T cell repertoires in COVID-19 (dated by TCRdb to about 2020). Libraries were constructed by the immunoSEQ multiplex PCR assay. The table comes from immuneACCESS by way of TCRdb, which keeps in-frame sequences with V and J called. Part of the clones is missing from these tables; in studies checked, under half for an unresolved V gene and the rest for unknown reasons. Counted in this sample were 150,000 or so clones; roughly 87% of them appeared once. Clones ranked in the top ten supply roughly 4% of the sample. Source material: PBMCs or T cells enriched from blood (not recorded which). Every receptor here comes from a woman in her 40s who had been exposed to COVID-19.

The V gene is TRBV3-1 (or the pseudogene TRBV3-2), the J gene TRBJ2-1, with TRBD2 matching 11 bases. CDR3 length: 17 amino acids. Germline loops: CDR1 LGHDT, CDR2 YNNKEL (reference sequence). With 0 bases clipped from V and 8 bases from J, the junction kept 9 bases outside the gene matches. Here the CDR3 DNA reads TGTGCCAGCAGCCAAGATATACTAGCGGGAGCCGTGGATGAGCAGTTCTTC. Protein product: CASSQDILAGAVDEQFF.

This chain links TRBV19 with TRBJ2-3; 10 bases align to TRBD1. Germline CDR1 is LNHDA and CDR2 is SQIVND (reference sequence). The CDR3 loop spans 15 amino acids. Unmatched junction bases numbered 2, after V lost 3 bases and J lost 2 bases. The CDR3 here is CASSMDRGYTDTQYF. In DNA form, the CDR3 reads TGTGCCAGTAGTATGGACAGGGGGTACACAGATACGCAGTATTTT.

V and J are TRBV6-4 and TRBJ1-2, with 10 bases lining up with TRBD1. CDR1 and CDR2 from the germline V gene are MRHNA and SNTAGT. J gave up 0 bases and V 7 bases, and 11 bases lay outside the gene matches. This CDR3 spans 17 amino acids. The CDR3 sequence is CASKVTGTGDSNYGYTF. The DNA of the CDR3 is TGTGCCAGCAAAGTGACCGGGACAGGGGATTCTAACTATGGCTACACCTTC.

The CDR3 nucleotides read TGTGCCAGCAGTGAATGGGCAGTCTATAATTCACCCCTCCACTTT. Encoded protein: CASSEWAVYNSPLHF. This rearrangement joins TRBV6-1 to TRBJ1-6; D call uncertain. Germline V gives CDR1 MNHNS, CDR2 SASEGT. The CDR3 is made up of 15 amino acids. V dropped 2 bases and J dropped 3 bases, with 8 bases sitting between them.

This rearrangement joins TRBV29-1 to TRBJ2-7, with a possible D match to TRBD1 (6 bases). V lost 7 bases, J lost 2 bases, and 12 bases lay in between. CDR3 length: 12 residues. Germline V gene data show CDR1 as SQVTM and CDR2 as ANQGSEA. CDR3 in amino acids: CSAKQGPYEQYF. CDR3 bases: TGCAGCGCAAAACAGGGCCCCTACGAGCAGTACTTC.

V is TRBV5-5 and J is TRBJ2-2, with a possible D match to TRBD2 (6 bases). In germline, CDR1 is SGHKS, CDR2 YYEKEE (reference sequence). This CDR3 contains 15 residues. V shed 5 bases and J shed 3 bases, with 14 bases lying between them. CDR3 coding DNA: TGTGCCAGCAGGCCCACGGGGGTCGACACCGGGGAGCTGTTTTTT. Translation gives CASRPTGVDTGELFF. Full variable domain (outside the CDR3, taken from reference TRBV5-5 and TRBJ2-2): DAGVTQSPTHLIKTRGQQVTLRCSPISGHKSVSWYQQVLGQGPQFIFQYYEKEERGRGNFPDRFSARQFPNYSSELNVNALLLGDSALYLCASRPTGVDTGELFFGEGSRLTVL.